What follows describes a single T cell receptor (beta chain). This clonotype showed up just a few times. Its cognate antigen has yet to be identified. Per-base quality was not reported, and no clone a single base away is much larger than it. This sample is part of a study of T cells after yellow fever vaccination (dated by TCRdb to 2018 to 2020). Regarding the research as a whole: Libraries from fractions with low cell numbers were prepared with the SMART-Seq v4 Ultra Low Input RNA kit. To track T-cell clones before and after primary and booster YFV17D yellow fever vaccination, bulk TCR alpha and beta repertoires were sequenced longitudinally. The cohort comprised two healthy male donors, one aged 18 to 29 and one aged 30 to 40 years. Blood samples were taken at several timepoints before and after primary and secondary immunization, and bulk PBMC replicates and cell subsets were isolated. What the authors observed across the whole study: The study included only two donors, which limits how far the findings can be generalized. A small fraction of clonotypes showed up in both the CD4 and CD8 compartments, probably as a result of convergent recombination. Most clones expanded after primary vaccination were re-detected after the booster (almost 97% of CD4 and 88% of CD8), suggesting broad memory maintenance. The secondary T-cell response was found to be weaker but faster than the primary response, with a peak reached on day 5 rather than on day 15. Computational filtering was needed because FACS-sorted repertoires could contain abundant contaminating clonotypes from the bulk population.

Measured from the cysteine to the phenylalanine, the CDR3 is 13 residues long. The entry retains the CDR3 DNA only, 39 bases that are in frame from base 1. The germline V gene (reference sequence) gives CDR1 as MNHNY and CDR2 as SVGAGI. V is cut by 6 bases and J by 4 bases, and the space between the germline ends is 12 bases. This specimen's treatment or condition label, interpreted: live attenuated yellow fever vaccine strain. At every blood-draw timepoint, two biological replicates of bulk PBMCs were collected. A standard Ficoll-Paque protocol was used to isolate PBMCs from peripheral blood. TriZol was used to extract RNA from bulk PBMCs, CD4 and CD8 fractions, and dextramer-positive and dextramer-negative fractions. TCR cDNA was made using 5'RACE template switching, a step that added a universal primer site and unique molecular identifiers. Priming for cDNA synthesis came from both the TCR alpha and TCR beta constant segments. Library amplification involved two PCR steps, and the second step added sample barcodes and sequencing adapters. Sequencing of libraries was performed on Illumina HiSeq 2500 (2x100 bp) or NovaSeq (2x150 bp). From the authors' description of their analysis: Reads were demultiplexed and collapsed into UMI consensus sequences with MIGEC, and V(D)J alignment was performed with MiXCR. Using edgeR on replicate PBMC samples, clonotypes were called vaccine-responding if FDR was below 0.01 and the log2 fold change was above 5 up to day 15. CD4 or CD8 identity was assigned to each bulk clonotype according to whether the clonotype was present at higher abundance in the sequenced CD4 repertoire or the sequenced CD8 repertoire. TCRdb reprocessed the public reads (quality trimming at Q25 with fastp, clone calling with MiXCR) and kept in-frame beta chains. Each CDR3 protein appears once, grouped with its most common genes and DNA. The V and J calls here are based on TCRdb, not the publication. In this sample the table shows hundreds of thousands of distinct CDR3 sequences, around 16% of which occur a single time. 17% of the sample goes to the ten largest clones.

The TCR comes from a man younger than 35 who received the YFV17D yellow fever vaccine. This specimen consisted of PBMCs, obtained about 5 days after the first yellow fever vaccination. The rearranged chain carries TRBV6-6 and TRBJ1-2; 6 matching bases give a weak D call of TRBD1. The CDR3 region reads CASSPTGSYGYTF. Read as DNA, the sequence is TGTGCCAGCAGCCCTACAGGGAGCTATGGCTACACCTTC.